This TCR beta chain was retrieved from a study of blood T cell repertoires in COVID-19. Study as a whole: Italy, Spain and the United States were the sources of the convalescent and acute COVID-19 samples. Nucleic acid was either cDNA or gDNA, and it came from T cells, B-cell-depleted T cells, or PBMCs.

This clone was counted a few times. How the authors handled the data: Amplification of reference gene primers provided the estimated nucleated cell counts. Method: immunoSEQ multiplex PCR; TCRdb's copy keeps in-frame clones and lacks some. Clone size and the V and J calls come from that table; the DNA yielded D and trimming. Here the sample spans nearly 110,000 clones, about nine tenths being singletons. The receptor was derived from a woman in her thirties with acute or convalescent COVID-19. The specimen was peripheral blood.

The chain's CDR3 is CASTRGGGIPKNIQYF. The CDR3 DNA is TGTGCCAGTACGAGAGGTGGGGGGATTCCAAAAAACATTCAGTACTTC. The rearrangement joins TRBV19 to TRBJ2-4; perhaps TRBD2 as D (6 bases). The V gene's germline CDR1 is LNHDA and CDR2 SQIVND (reference sequence). CDR3 length: 16 residues. V was clipped by 7 bases and J by 4 bases, with 20 bases between them.